This TCR beta chain was sequenced in a study of blood T cell repertoires in COVID-19. This clone was recorded a few times. TCRdb's table, derived via immunoSEQ multiplex PCR, lists solely in-frame clones and lacks some. The data hold some 80,000 clones, with approximately 90% observed a single time. V was pared by 6 bases and J by 2 bases, with 13 bases between. CDR3 length: 14 amino acids. In germline, CDR1 is SNHLY, CDR2 FYNNEI. The Seattle patients, enrolled during active infection, were followed longitudinally. This receptor was identified in a man in his forties or fifties with COVID-19, enrolled during active disease. Specimen: peripheral blood. The rearrangement links TRBV2 to TRBJ1-1; no definite D call. CDR3 residues: CASRIQTVNTEAFF. In DNA, the CDR3 is TGTGCCAGCAGGATCCAAACAGTCAACACTGAAGCTTTCTTT.